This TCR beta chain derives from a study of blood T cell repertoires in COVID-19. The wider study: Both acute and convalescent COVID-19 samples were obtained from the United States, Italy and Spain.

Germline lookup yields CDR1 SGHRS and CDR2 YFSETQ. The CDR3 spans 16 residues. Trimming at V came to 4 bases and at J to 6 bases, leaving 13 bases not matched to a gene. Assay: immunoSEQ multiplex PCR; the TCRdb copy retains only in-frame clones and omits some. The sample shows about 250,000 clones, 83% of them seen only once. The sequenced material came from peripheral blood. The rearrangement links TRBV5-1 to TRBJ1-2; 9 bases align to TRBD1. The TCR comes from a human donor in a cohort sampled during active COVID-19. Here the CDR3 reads CASSTSDTGGLDGYTF. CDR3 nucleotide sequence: TGCGCCAGCAGCACCTCTGATACAGGGGGCCTAGATGGCTACACCTTC.